This TCR beta chain emerged from a study of PD-L1 blockade in urothelial cancer. Per germline, CDR1 SEHNR and CDR2 FQNEAQ (reference sequence). The CDR3 loop spans 17 amino acids. With V trimmed by 5 bases and J by 6 bases, 16 bases remained unmatched. The time point is: peripheral blood 6 weeks after treatment start. Measured with immunoSEQ multiplex PCR; TCRdb has only the in-frame clones, and not every one. The table lists about 30,000 clones, roughly nine tenths of them singletons. The input for sequencing was PBMCs, taken around atezolizumab (anti-PD-L1) treatment. The rearrangement links TRBV7-9 to TRBJ2-7, with 10 bases matching TRBD1. This sequence was found in a man older than 75 with urothelial cancer. CDR3 in DNA: TGTGCCAGCAGCCCTGCATTATCGACAGGGGGCGCGGGCGAGCAGTACTTC. It yields the protein CASSPALSTGGAGEQYF.